This T cell receptor beta chain comes out of a study of T cells after yellow fever vaccination. This clonotype was found many times. Its target is unknown. Germline lookup yields CDR1 MNHEY and CDR2 SVGEGT. Trimming took off 6 bases at V and 4 bases at J, with 13 bases between the two ends. The CDR3 is 13 amino acids. Overall study results and limits: Most primary-vaccination clones reappeared after the booster (approximately 95% CD4, 75% to 90% CD8).

Using its own MiXCR run on the 5' RACE reads, TCRdb lists one record per CDR3 protein. The data contain fewer than 350,000 distinct CDR3 sequences, roughly 3.5% of them singletons. The clonotype originates from a man between 18 and 29 years old who received the YFV17D yellow fever vaccine. J is TRBJ2-7 and V is TRBV6-2 or TRBV6-3; no clear D gene. The sample here was PBMCs, taken on the day of the yellow fever booster vaccination. This chain's CDR3 is CASSPSTSYEQYF. CDR3 sequence (DNA): TGTGCCAGCAGCCCCTCAACCAGTTACGAGCAGTACTTC.